The clone carrying this T cell receptor beta chain was seen a handful of times. The antigen is undetermined. These data come from a study of CD8+ T cells in alopecia areata. The wider study: The drug, tofacitinib, lasted 6 to 18 months, followed by 6 months off drug.

V lost 4 bases to trimming and J lost 1 base, with 12 bases between them. The germline gives CDR1 SGHTA, CDR2 FQGNSA. The CDR3 is made up of 15 amino acids. Study results and limitations: With tofacitinib ongoing, many expanded lesional clones persisted in both scalp and blood. Sequencing of scalp samples also captures resident alphabeta T cells of normal skin.

Sample treatment: oral pan-JAK inhibitor, 5-10 mg twice daily. Punch biopsies of lesional scalp, plus peripheral blood, were taken from alopecia areata patients. cDNA reverse transcribed from extracted RNA served as the sequencing template. This table comes from immunoSEQ multiplex PCR, and its TCRdb copy is limited to in-frame clones, with some not included. Altogether about 92,000 clones are present, about 44% being singletons, with the ten largest covering roughly 18%. The TCR sequence derives from a human donor with alopecia areata. The chain links TRBV7-2 to TRBJ2-3, with D perhaps being TRBD1 or TRBD2 (5 bases each). The sequences come from CD8+ T cells sorted from blood, collected at week 24, from a patient treated with tofacitinib. CDR3 sequence (DNA): TGTGCCAGCAGCTCCGGGACCGTCCGCACAGATACGCAGTATTTT. Translated, it gives CASSSGTVRTDTQYF.